Following are 29 T cell receptor beta chains from one sample sequenced in a study of T-cell reconstitution after alpha-beta-depleted transplantation in children. For TCRbeta, the library was prepared with unique molecular identifiers. TCRdb re-called the PCR reads through MiXCR, storing one row per CDR3 protein. The sample consists of 500,000 to 750,000 distinct CDR3 sequences, roughly 27% of them appearing once. This specimen consisted of PBMCs, obtained before TCRalphabeta/CD19-depleted stem cell transplant. The receptor set was obtained from a boy less than two years old with Wiskott-Aldrich syndrome, due to receive a stem cell transplant.

This rearrangement joins TRBV5-5 to TRBJ2-1; 8 bases agree with TRBD1. Germline lookup yields CDR1 SGHKS and CDR2 YYEKEE (reference sequence). This CDR3 comprises 14 residues. With 5 bases clipped from V and 7 bases from J, the junction kept 8 bases outside the gene matches. CDR3 amino acids: CASRLDRVHNEQFF. CDR3 coding DNA: TGTGCCAGCAGGCTGGACAGGGTTCATAATGAGCAGTTCTTC.

The chain has TRBV12-3 or TRBV12-4 and TRBJ1-2; no reliable D call. This CDR3 spans 11 amino acids. Trimming removed 6 bases at V and 8 bases at J, with 10 bases between. CDR3 sequence (DNA): TGTGCCAGCAGCCCATACGACGGCTACACCTTC. This gives the protein CASSPYDGYTF.

In this sample, this clonotype turned up a few times. CDR3 protein: CSASLWLGLAGINEQFF. The CDR3 coding sequence is TGCAGTGCTAGTCTTTGGTTGGGACTAGCGGGAATCAACGAGCAGTTCTTC. The chain recombines TRBV20-1 with TRBJ2-1, with 13 bases lining up with TRBD2. V shed 3 bases and J 10 bases; nucleotides not matched to a gene: 15. Germline V gene sequence: CDR1 DFQATT, CDR2 SNEGSKA (reference sequence). CDR3 size: 17 residues.

This sequence joins TRBV18 and TRBJ2-5; D gene unclear. Trimming cost V 2 bases and J 2 bases, with 15 bases left between them. In germline, CDR1 is KGHSH, CDR2 LQKENI. This CDR3 contains 16 residues. The CDR3 DNA sequence: TGTGCCAGCTCACCAGTGGCCCAGCCGCTACAAGAGACCCAGTACTTC. This sequence encodes CASSPVAQPLQETQYF.

The chain combines TRBV5-1 with TRBJ2-7, with 9 nucleotides matching TRBD2. The CDR3 is 15 amino acids. CDR1 is SGHRS and CDR2 is YFSETQ in the germline V gene. J gave up 4 bases and V 4 bases, and 9 bases lay outside the gene matches. CDR3 region: CASSQTSGLFYEQYF. The CDR3 DNA follows: TGCGCCAGCAGCCAGACTAGCGGACTATTTTACGAGCAGTACTTC.

The table lists this clonotype with a few counts. The V call is TRBV20-1, the J call TRBJ2-1; D is uncertain. CDR1 is DFQATT, CDR2 SNEGSKA, per germline (reference sequence). The CDR3 contains 10 residues. V dropped 6 bases and J dropped 6 bases, with 6 bases sitting between them. CDR3 sequence: CSAKGNEQFF. CDR3 DNA: TGCAGTGCCAAAGGCAATGAGCAGTTCTTC.

The table lists this clonotype with a few counts. The genes are TRBV2 and TRBJ1-5; D unresolved. V lost 4 bases and J lost 12, with 13 bases in between. Germline-derived CDR1 and CDR2 are SNHLY and FYNNEI. This CDR3 spans 12 amino acids. CDR3 region: CASSGRTLNQHF. The CDR3 DNA is TGTGCCAGCAGTGGACGGACTTTGAACCAGCATTTT.

This clonotype has a handful of counts. This chain connects TRBV10-3 to TRBJ2-1, with a possible D match to TRBD1 (5 bases). CDR3 size: 14 residues. Germline CDR1 reads ENHRY; CDR2 reads SYGVKD. V lost 4 bases, J lost 5 bases, and 12 bases lay in between. This chain's CDR3 is CAISGSKGNNEQFF. CDR3 in DNA: TGTGCCATCAGTGGCTCAAAGGGGAACAATGAGCAGTTCTTC.

CDR3 residues: CASSLIQLAGRKGNEQFF. The CDR3 coding sequence is TGTGCCAGCAGTTTAATTCAACTAGCGGGAAGGAAGGGGAATGAGCAGTTCTTC. This rearrangement joins TRBV2 to TRBJ2-1; 10 nucleotides line up with TRBD2. The ends lost 5 bases at V and 7 bases at J; junction bases unmatched: 17. This CDR3 comprises 18 residues. Germline-derived CDR1 and CDR2 are SNHLY and FYNNEI.

The V call is TRBV29-1, the J call TRBJ2-1, with 8 nucleotides matching TRBD2. Germline trimming cut 7 bases from V and 10 bases from J; bases unmatched to any gene: 15. CDR3 size: 14 residues. Germline CDR1 SQVTM, CDR2 ANQGSEA. The CDR3 loop is CSARKGLVDGEQFF. DNA for the CDR3: TGCAGCGCTCGGAAGGGACTAGTCGATGGGGAGCAGTTCTTC.

The CDR3 loop is CASSSTGQLFYEQYF. In DNA, the CDR3 is TGCGCCAGCAGCTCCACTGGACAGCTATTCTACGAGCAGTACTTC. The V call is TRBV5-1, the J call TRBJ2-7, with a weak D call TRBD1 (6 bases). The CDR3 totals 15 residues. The germline CDR1 and CDR2 sequences are SGHRS and YFSETQ. With 3 bases removed from V and 3 bases from J, the gap between germline ends came to 16 bases.

This clonotype came up once. V usage is TRBV5-1 and J usage is TRBJ2-7; 7 nucleotides match TRBD1. The V and J ends lost 0 bases and 1 base, in that order; junction bases with no gene match: 4. This CDR3 spans 15 amino acids. The germline V gene has CDR1 SGHRS and CDR2 YFSETQ. CDR3 loop: CASSLGTGLSYEQYF. The CDR3 nucleotides are TGCGCCAGCAGCTTGGGGACAGGACTTTCCTACGAGCAGTACTTC.

This clonotype was seen a handful of times. The CDR3 here is CASSNRVPKIGELFF. The DNA for the CDR3 is TGTGCCAGCAGTAACAGGGTTCCCAAGATCGGGGAGCTGTTTTTT. The rearrangement links TRBV12-3 or TRBV12-4 to TRBJ2-2, with a possible D match to TRBD1 (6 bases). V lost 5 bases to trimming and J lost 7 bases, with 17 bases between them. CDR3 size: 15 residues.

This sequence joins TRBV28 and TRBJ2-7; D possibly corresponds to TRBD2 (6 bases). Deletions cut 5 bases from V and 0 bases from J, with 17 bases between. Germline CDR1 MDHEN, CDR2 SYDVKM. This CDR3 is built from 16 residues. CDR3 coding DNA: TGTGCCAGCAGTGCCCCCAGGGACTCCTACTCCTACGAGCAGTACTTC. It translates to CASSAPRDSYSYEQYF. Complete variable domain (other parts from reference TRBV28 and TRBJ2-7): DVKVTQSSRYLVKRTGEKVFLECVQDMDHENMFWYRQDPGLGLRLIYFSYDVKMKEKGDIPEGYSVSREKKERFSLILESASTNQTSMYLCASSAPRDSYSYEQYFGPGTRLTVT.

The CDR3 reads CSARALPVYNEQFF. The DNA of the CDR3 is TGCAGTGCTAGAGCTTTGCCCGTTTACAATGAGCAGTTCTTC. V gene TRBV20-1 combines with J gene TRBJ2-1; no clear D. V lost 1 base to trimming and J lost 4 bases, with 11 bases between them. The CDR3 covers 14 residues. The germline V gene encodes CDR1 DFQATT and CDR2 SNEGSKA (reference sequence).

The chain employs TRBV5-1 and TRBJ2-5; D uncertain. Per the germline V gene, CDR1 is SGHRS and CDR2 is YFSETQ. V lost 4 bases and J lost 2, with 12 bases in between. The CDR3 length is 14 residues. In DNA form, the CDR3 reads TGCGCCAGCAGCCCCCCACAGTTACAAGAGACCCAGTACTTC. Amino acids: CASSPPQLQETQYF.

This clonotype came up a few times. V is TRBV12-3 or TRBV12-4 and J is TRBJ1-2, with a tentative D call TRBD1 (5 bases). CDR3 length: 12 amino acids. V was shortened by 3 bases and J by 5 bases, with 7 bases between the two germline ends. The DNA for the CDR3 is TGTGCCAGCAGTTTTGGGGCATATGGCTACACCTTC. It encodes CASSFGAYGYTF.

This clonotype was counted a few times. The chain joins TRBV9 to TRBJ2-3; D uncertain. Trimming cost V 0 bases and J 0 bases, with 5 bases left between them. The CDR3 extends over 14 amino acids. CDR1 SGDLS and CDR2 YYNGEE come from the germline V gene. The CDR3, as DNA: TGTGCCAGCAGCGTAGGTCGGAGCACAGATACGCAGTATTTT. It is translated as CASSVGRSTDTQYF.

This clonotype showed up just a few times. The chain links TRBV4-1 to TRBJ2-3, with D tentatively TRBD2 (5 bases). This CDR3 contains 17 residues. The germline V gene has CDR1 MGHRA and CDR2 YSYEKL. V was cut by 5 bases and J by 6 bases, with 24 bases left in between. The CDR3 coding sequence is TGCGCCAGCAGCGTCACTCAAGCGGCCGCGGGCGGGGATACGCAGTATTTT. Translating it yields CASSVTQAAAGGDTQYF.

J is TRBJ2-3 and V is TRBV20-1; no firm D call. The germline V gene has CDR1 DFQATT and CDR2 SNEGSKA (reference sequence). The ends were cut back, 1 base at V and 1 base at J, with 12 bases in the middle. The CDR3 extends over 15 amino acids. CDR3 bases: TGCAGTGCTAGAGCGCCGGGTGGACGCACAGATACGCAGTATTTT. It specifies CSARAPGGRTDTQYF.

J is TRBJ2-5 and V is TRBV20-1; 9 positions agree with TRBD2. With 3 bases clipped from V and 2 bases from J, the junction kept 4 bases outside the gene matches. This CDR3 has 14 amino acids. The germline V gene has CDR1 DFQATT and CDR2 SNEGSKA (reference sequence). The CDR3 coding sequence is TGCAGTGCTAGCCTAGCGGGACCACAAGAGACCCAGTACTTC. As protein: CSASLAGPQETQYF.

This chain connects TRBV4-2 to TRBJ2-7; TRBD2 matches 8 bases. This CDR3 is built from 17 residues. Trimming cost V 0 bases and J 6 bases; bases outside gene matches: 13. Per the germline V gene, CDR1 is LGHNA and CDR2 is YNFKEQ. Here the CDR3 reads CASSQEPQAGVRLEQYF. The CDR3 nucleotides read TGTGCCAGCAGCCAAGAACCCCAAGCGGGAGTTCGGCTCGAGCAGTACTTC.

This clonotype was recorded a few times. The chain links TRBV25-1 to TRBJ2-1; 8 bases align to TRBD1. The CDR3 is made up of 16 amino acids. In germline, CDR1 is MGHDK, CDR2 SYGVNS. The J segment lost 3 bases and the V segment lost 3 bases, leaving 7 bases of the junction unmatched. CDR3 sequence (DNA): TGTGCCAGCAGTGATTCAGGACAGGGCTACTACAATGAGCAGTTCTTC. This gives the protein CASSDSGQGYYNEQFF.

There are a few counts of this clonotype. The V and J genes are TRBV30 and TRBJ2-6, with D unclear. Deletions cut 0 bases from V and 0 bases from J, with 9 bases between. In germline, CDR1 is GTSNPN, CDR2 SVGIG (reference sequence). The CDR3 consists of 16 residues. The CDR3 DNA reads as TGTGCCTGGAGTGTACTGAGCTTCTCTGGGGCCAACGTCCTGACTTTC. It is translated as CAWSVLSFSGANVLTF.

CDR3: CASSQKLTDTQYF. The CDR3 nucleotides are TGCGCCAGCAGTCAGAAGCTCACAGATACGCAGTATTTT. V and J are TRBV5-1 and TRBJ2-3; D gene ambiguous. Trimming pared 5 bases from V and 2 bases from J, leaving 9 bases between. Germline V gives CDR1 SGHRS, CDR2 YFSETQ. The CDR3 is 13 amino acids.

The chain carries TRBV7-6 and TRBJ2-3; 10 bases match TRBD2. The CDR3 contains 16 residues. Losses at the gene ends were 2 bases for V and 4 bases for J; bases not matched to a gene: 6. Germline V lookup: CDR1 SGHVS, CDR2 FNYEAQ. CDR3 in DNA: TGTGCCAGCAGCTTATTGGCTAGCGGGAGTTCAGATACGCAGTATTTT. Translating gives CASSLLASGSSDTQYF.

This clonotype was detected a few times. The genes are TRBV5-1 and TRBJ1-2; D ambiguous. The CDR3 is 15 amino acids. The ends were cut back, 4 bases at V and 8 bases at J, with 21 bases in the middle. Germline CDR1 and CDR2: SGHRS and YFSETQ. Here the CDR3 reads CASSRSGVFDGGYTF. The CDR3, as DNA: TGCGCCAGCAGCCGCTCTGGGGTCTTCGATGGAGGCTACACCTTC.

The chain couples TRBV19 to TRBJ1-2, with D tentatively TRBD1 (5 bases). The V gene lost 5 bases and the J gene lost 12 bases, with 16 bases spanning the gap. The CDR3 sequence is 12 residues long. Germline loops: CDR1 LNHDA, CDR2 SQIVND (reference sequence). The CDR3 reads CASSGAAVGDTF. CDR3 DNA sequence: TGTGCCAGTAGTGGGGCGGCGGTCGGTGACACCTTC.

The chain joins TRBV7-9 to TRBJ2-4; D gene unclear. Germline assignment: CDR1 SEHNR and CDR2 FQNEAQ (reference sequence). V lost 6 bases and J lost 0, with 9 bases in between. The CDR3 loop spans 14 amino acids. The DNA for the CDR3 is TGTGCCAGCAGTTCTAAGTTAGCCAAAAACATTCAGTACTTC. Translation: CASSSKLAKNIQYF. The full variable domain, rest sourced from reference TRBV7-9 and TRBJ2-4, is DTGVSQNPRHKITKRGQNVTFRCDPISEHNRLYWYRQTLGQGPEFLTYFQNEAQLEKSRLLSDRFSAERPKGSFSTLEIQRTEQGDSAMYLCASSSKLAKNIQYFGAGTRLSVL.